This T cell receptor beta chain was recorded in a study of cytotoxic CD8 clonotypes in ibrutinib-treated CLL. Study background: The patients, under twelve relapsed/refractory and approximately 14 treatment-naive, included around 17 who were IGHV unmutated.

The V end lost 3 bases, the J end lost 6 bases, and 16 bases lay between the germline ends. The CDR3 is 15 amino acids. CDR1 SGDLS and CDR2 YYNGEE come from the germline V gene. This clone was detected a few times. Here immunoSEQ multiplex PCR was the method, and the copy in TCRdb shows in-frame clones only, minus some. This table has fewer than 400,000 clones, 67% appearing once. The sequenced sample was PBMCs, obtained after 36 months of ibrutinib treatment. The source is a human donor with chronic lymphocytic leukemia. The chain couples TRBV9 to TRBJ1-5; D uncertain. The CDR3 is CASSADYHGGQPQHF. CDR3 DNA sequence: TGTGCCAGCAGCGCGGACTATCACGGCGGTCAGCCCCAGCATTTT. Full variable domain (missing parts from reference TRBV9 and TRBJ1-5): DSGVTQTPKHLITATGQRVTLRCSPRSGDLSVYWYQQSLDQGLQFLIQYYNGEERAKGNILERFSAQQFPDLHSELNLSSLELGDSALYFCASSADYHGGQPQHFGDGTRLSIL.